Listed below are T cell receptor beta chains from one sample, sequenced in a study of T cells in tumors after PD-1 blockade. Some clones are missing from TCRdb's copy, which holds only in-frame ones; the method was immunoSEQ multiplex PCR. Altogether roughly 20,000 clones are present, approximately 81% being singletons, with the ten largest covering about a quarter. The specimen comprised PBMCs, sampled after anti-PD-1 therapy. These receptors all stem from a human donor with advanced basal cell or squamous cell carcinoma (not recorded which). The conserved cysteine and the conserved F or W are not part of the CDR3 here. A D gene is named only where the DNA matches it firmly. Clone sizes are given selectively: once, few, many, or a class where the clone is expanded.

J: TRBJ1-5; V: TRBV6-1; D: -; size: few; CDR3: ASSEEWSASNQPQH
J: TRBJ2-2; V: TRBV20-1; D: TRBD2; size: once; CDR3: SASLAGEGSGELF
J: TRBJ2-3; V: TRBV5-1; D: TRBD1; size: once; CDR3: ASSWPGTGEPSTDTQY
J: TRBJ1-2; V: TRBV5-6; D: -; size: -; CDR3: ASSLEDRSNYGYT
J: TRBJ2-7; V: TRBV7-8; D: -; size: -; CDR3: ASSLARPGRGVDEQY
J: TRBJ1-1; V: TRBV19; D: -; size: -; CDR3: ASSRGGRGTEAF
J: TRBJ2-7; V: TRBV28; D: -; size: -; CDR3: ASSLEAGLRYEQY
J: TRBJ2-3; V: TRBV7-6; D: TRBD1; size: -; CDR3: ASSLTGDGLDTQY
J: TRBJ2-1; V: TRBV6-5; D: TRBD2; size: -; CDR3: ASRRLAGVSSEQF
J: TRBJ1-2; V: TRBV3-1/TRBV3-2; D: TRBD1; size: -; CDR3: ASSQNRGDGYT
J: TRBJ2-1; V: TRBV24-1; D: -; size: -; CDR3: ATSPLTHNEQF
J: TRBJ1-1; V: TRBV4-2; D: TRBD1; size: -; CDR3: ASSHSGQVTAEAF
J: TRBJ1-1; V: TRBV5-1; D: -; size: once; CDR3: ASRAGTLNTEAF
J: TRBJ1-1; V: TRBV20-1; D: -; size: -; CDR3: SATPVPEAF